This T cell receptor beta chain stems from a study of shared clonotypes between healthy human individuals. To note about this clone: In the same sample, other DNA sequences code for this CDR3.

Germline V gives CDR1 SNHLY, CDR2 FYNNEI. The CDR3 covers 12 residues. Trimming removed 6 bases from V and 6 bases from J, with 8 bases in between. Repertoires were generated with immunoSEQ multiplex PCR, while TCRdb's copy carries only in-frame clones and drops some. The table has some 2,000,000 clones, around 95% seen once; the top ten hold 0.13%. Sequencing used naive CD4+ T cells sorted from blood. Noted subset: CD45RA+ positively selected. The chain employs TRBV2 and TRBJ1-4; D uncertain. The sequence was obtained from a man between 18 and 35 years old in good health. CDR3 protein: CASSVVDEKLFF. CDR3 sequence (DNA): TGTGCCAGCAGCGTCGTCGATGAAAAACTGTTTTTT.